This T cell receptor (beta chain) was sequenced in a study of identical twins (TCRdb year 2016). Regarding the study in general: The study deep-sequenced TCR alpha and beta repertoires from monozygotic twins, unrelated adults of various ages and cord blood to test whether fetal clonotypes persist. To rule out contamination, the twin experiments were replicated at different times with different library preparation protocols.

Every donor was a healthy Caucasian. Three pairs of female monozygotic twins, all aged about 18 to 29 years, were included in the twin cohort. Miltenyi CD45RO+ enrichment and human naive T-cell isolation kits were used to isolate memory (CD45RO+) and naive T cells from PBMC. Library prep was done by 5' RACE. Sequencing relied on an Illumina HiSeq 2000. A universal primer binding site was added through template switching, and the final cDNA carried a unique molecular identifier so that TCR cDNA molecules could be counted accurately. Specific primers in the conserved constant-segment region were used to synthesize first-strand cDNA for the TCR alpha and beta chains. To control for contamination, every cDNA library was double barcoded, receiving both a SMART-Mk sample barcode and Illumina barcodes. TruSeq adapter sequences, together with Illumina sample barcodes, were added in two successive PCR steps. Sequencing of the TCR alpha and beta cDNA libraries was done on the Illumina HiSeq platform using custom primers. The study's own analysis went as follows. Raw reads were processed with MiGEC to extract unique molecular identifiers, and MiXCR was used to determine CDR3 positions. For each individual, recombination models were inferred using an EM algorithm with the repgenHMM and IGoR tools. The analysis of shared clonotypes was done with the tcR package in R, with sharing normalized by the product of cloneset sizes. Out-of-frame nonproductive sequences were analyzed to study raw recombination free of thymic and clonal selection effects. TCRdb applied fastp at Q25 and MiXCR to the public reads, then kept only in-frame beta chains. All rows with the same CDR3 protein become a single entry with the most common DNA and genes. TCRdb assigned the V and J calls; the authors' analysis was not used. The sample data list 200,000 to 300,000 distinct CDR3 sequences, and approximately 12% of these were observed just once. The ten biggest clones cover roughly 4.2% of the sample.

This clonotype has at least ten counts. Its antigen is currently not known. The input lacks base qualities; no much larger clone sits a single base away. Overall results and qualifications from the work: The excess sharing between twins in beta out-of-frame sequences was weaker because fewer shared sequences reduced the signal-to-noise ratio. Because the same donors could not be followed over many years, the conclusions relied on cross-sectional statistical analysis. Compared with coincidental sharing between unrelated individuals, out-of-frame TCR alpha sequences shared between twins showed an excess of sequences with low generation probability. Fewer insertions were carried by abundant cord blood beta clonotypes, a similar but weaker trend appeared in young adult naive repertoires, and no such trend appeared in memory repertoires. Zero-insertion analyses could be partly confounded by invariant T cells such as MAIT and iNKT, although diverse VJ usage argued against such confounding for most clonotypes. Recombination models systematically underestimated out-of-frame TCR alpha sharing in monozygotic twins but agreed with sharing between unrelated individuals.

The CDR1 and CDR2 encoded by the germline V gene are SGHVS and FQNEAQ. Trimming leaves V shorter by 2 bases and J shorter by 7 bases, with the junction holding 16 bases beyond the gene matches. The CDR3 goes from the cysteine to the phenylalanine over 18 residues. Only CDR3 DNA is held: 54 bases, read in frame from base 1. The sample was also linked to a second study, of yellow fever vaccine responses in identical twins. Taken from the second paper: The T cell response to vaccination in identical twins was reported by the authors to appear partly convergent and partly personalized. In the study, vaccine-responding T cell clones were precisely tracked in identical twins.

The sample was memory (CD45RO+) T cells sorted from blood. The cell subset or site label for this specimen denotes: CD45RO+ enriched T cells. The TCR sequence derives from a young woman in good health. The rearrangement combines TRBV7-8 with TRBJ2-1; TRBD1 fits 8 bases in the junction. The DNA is TGTGCCAGCAGCTTAAGGGTCCCGGACAGGGCCATCGGAAATGAGCAGTTCTTC. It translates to CASSLRVPDRAIGNEQFF. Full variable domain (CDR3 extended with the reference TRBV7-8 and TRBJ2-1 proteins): GAGVSQSPRYKVAKRGQDVALRCDPISGHVSLFWYQQALGQGPEFLTYFQNEAQLDKSGLPSDRFFAERPEGSVSTLKIQRTQQEDSAVYLCASSLRVPDRAIGNEQFFGPGTRLTVL.